This TCR beta chain was found in a study of CD8 T cells in Susac syndrome. General study findings and limits: An acknowledgment was made by the study that its TCR sequencing and HLA analysis involved relatively few individuals.

Through negative isolation, CD4+ and CD8+ T cells were obtained, while TEMRA cells were enriched using FACS. Regarding this clonotype: What it recognizes is unknown.

From germline, CDR1 is SGHAT and CDR2 FQNNGV. The CDR3 loop spans 16 amino acids. V was shortened by 4 bases and J by 8 bases, with 21 bases between the two germline ends. It was with random hexamers that 0.5 to 1 ug RNA was reverse transcribed. immunoSEQ multiplex PCR amplified TCR beta CDR3 across 54 Vbeta, 13 Jbeta. MiXCR, applied by TCRdb to the immunoSEQ multiplex PCR reads, yields one record per CDR3 protein. The table lists about 210,000 distinct CDR3 sequences, 85% to 95% of them singletons. The specimen was CD4+ T cells from PBMCs. This sequence joins TRBV11-2 and TRBJ2-1, with D perhaps TRBD2 (6 bases). The receptor was derived from a human donor with multiple sclerosis. The CDR3: CASSYIAVPPSDEQFF. In DNA, the CDR3 is TGTGCCAGCAGCTATATAGCGGTCCCACCATCGGATGAGCAGTTCTTC.